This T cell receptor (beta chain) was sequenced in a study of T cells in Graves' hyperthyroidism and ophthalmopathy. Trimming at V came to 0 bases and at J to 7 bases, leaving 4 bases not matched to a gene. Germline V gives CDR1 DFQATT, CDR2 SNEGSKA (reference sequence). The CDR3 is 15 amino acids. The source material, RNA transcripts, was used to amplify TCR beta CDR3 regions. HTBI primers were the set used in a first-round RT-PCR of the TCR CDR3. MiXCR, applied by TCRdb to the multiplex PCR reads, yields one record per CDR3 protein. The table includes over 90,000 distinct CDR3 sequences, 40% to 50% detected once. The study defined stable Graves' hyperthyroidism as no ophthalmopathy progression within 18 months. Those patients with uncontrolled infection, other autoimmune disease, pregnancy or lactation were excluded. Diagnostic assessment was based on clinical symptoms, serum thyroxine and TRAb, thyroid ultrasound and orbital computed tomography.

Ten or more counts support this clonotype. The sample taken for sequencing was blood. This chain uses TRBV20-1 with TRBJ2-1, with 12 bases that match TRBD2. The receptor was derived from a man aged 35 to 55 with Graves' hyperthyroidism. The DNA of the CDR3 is TGCAGTGCTAGAGATATTCTAGCGGGAGGGAATGAGCAGTTCTTC. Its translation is CSARDILAGGNEQFF.